The 5 T cell receptor beta chains below were found in one sample sequenced in a study of chemoradiotherapy in HPV16-positive cancers. Profiled with immunoSEQ multiplex PCR; TCRdb holds only in-frame clones, not every one. The table records about 68,000 clones, around nine tenths of them present only once. The sequencing used blood, collected from a patient who underwent chemoradiotherapy. These receptors came from a human donor with HPV-associated anogenital cancer.

This chain uses TRBV10-1 with TRBJ2-7; TRBD1 agrees at 9 bases. Germline values: CDR1 WNHNN, CDR2 SYGVQD (reference sequence). This CDR3 has 14 amino acids. The V segment lost 5 bases and the J segment 6 bases; nucleotides outside the gene matches: 8. In DNA form, the CDR3 reads TGCGCCAGCAGTACGGGACAGGGCTTGACCGAGCAGTACTTC. Protein product: CASSTGQGLTEQYF.

Comments on this clone: Additional DNA sequences in this sample encode the identical CDR3. The gene calls are TRBV7-2 and TRBJ2-1; 10 nucleotides align to TRBD2. Per the germline V gene, CDR1 is SGHTA and CDR2 is FQGNSA. There are 15 residues in the CDR3. The ends lost 3 bases at V and 4 bases at J; junction bases unmatched: 3. As DNA, the CDR3 is TGTGCCAGCAGCTTGACTAGCGGGCCATACAATGAGCAGTTCTTC. As protein: CASSLTSGPYNEQFF.

The DNA for the CDR3 is TGTGCCAGTAGTATAGTGAATACAGGAGCGGAAAACATTCAGTACTTC. Encoded protein: CASSIVNTGAENIQYF. The chain couples TRBV19 to TRBJ2-4; D tentatively fits TRBD1 or TRBD2 (5 bases each). With 1 base removed from V and 5 bases from J, the gap between germline ends came to 15 bases. The CDR3 consists of 16 residues. The germline V gene encodes CDR1 LNHDA and CDR2 SQIVND (reference sequence).

This chain connects TRBV11-2 to TRBJ1-1, with a weak D call TRBD1 (5 bases). V lost 0 bases, J lost 1 base, and 21 bases lay in between. CDR3 length equals 19 residues. The germline gives CDR1 SGHAT, CDR2 FQNNGV. The CDR3 region is CASSLDLGERTARNTEAFF. In nucleotides, the CDR3 is TGTGCCAGCAGCTTAGATTTGGGGGAAAGGACGGCGAGGAACACTGAAGCTTTCTTT.

The chain links TRBV7-3 to TRBJ2-1; 9 nucleotides line up with TRBD2. The germline CDR1 and CDR2 sequences are SGHTA and FQGTGA. The CDR3 consists of 17 residues. The V gene end was trimmed by 5 bases and the J gene end by 0 bases; junction bases not matched to a gene: 8. The CDR3 nucleotides read TGTGCCAGCAGCCCAGCGGGGGGTTTGAGCTCCTACAATGAGCAGTTCTTC. Translation gives CASSPAGGLSSYNEQFF.